These 6 T cell receptor beta chains were all obtained from the same sample, sequenced in a study of human T cells and chemical hapten exposure. Time point: patch test 1, 2 weeks after DPC sensitization. Sample treatment: therapeutic diphenylcyclopropenone sensitization with weekly scalp DPC. Each CDR3 protein gets one entry after TCRdb re-called the RACE reads with MiXCR. The profile shows approximately 110,000 distinct CDR3 sequences, around 10% of them singletons. The sample was whole blood, taken in connection with sensitization to the hapten diphenylcyclopropenone (DPC). The receptors shown here come from a woman aged 40 to 50 with alopecia areata. Some clones in this sample may be carry-over from other donors' samples.

The chain uses TRBV5-4 and TRBJ2-5; 14 bases fit TRBD2. Germline V gene sequence: CDR1 SGHNT, CDR2 YYREEE (reference sequence). Trimming took 4 bases from V and 1 from J; bases not matched to a gene: 3. This CDR3 is 16 amino acids long. The CDR3 protein is CASSPGLAGGQETQYF. In nucleotides, the CDR3 is TGTGCCAGCAGCCCCGGACTAGCGGGGGGCCAAGAGACCCAGTACTTC. Based on the CDR3 plus reference TRBV5-4 and TRBJ2-5, the full variable domain is ETGVTQSPTHLIKTRGQQVTLRCSSQSGHNTVSWYQQALGQGPQFIFQYYREEENGRGNFPPRFSGLQFPNYSSELNVNALELDDSALYLCASSPGLAGGQETQYFGPGTRLLVL.

This clonotype appeared a few times. The chain carries TRBV5-5 and TRBJ2-7, with D possibly TRBD1 on 6 matching bases. Germline CDR1 SGHKS, CDR2 YYEKEE (reference sequence). Trimming removed 0 bases at V and 6 bases at J, with 7 bases between. This CDR3 has 12 amino acids. The CDR3 is CASSLAGAEQYF. The CDR3, as DNA: TGTGCCAGCAGCTTGGCAGGGGCCGAGCAGTACTTC. Full variable domain (remainder filled in from reference TRBV5-5 and TRBJ2-7): DAGVTQSPTHLIKTRGQQVTLRCSPISGHKSVSWYQQVLGQGPQFIFQYYEKEERGRGNFPDRFSARQFPNYSSELNVNALLLGDSALYLCASSLAGAEQYFGPGTRLTVT.

This clonotype was seen a handful of times. The chain carries TRBV7-2 and TRBJ2-7; 7 positions match TRBD1. CDR1 is SGHTA, CDR2 FQGNSA, per germline. The CDR3 contains 16 residues. V gave up 1 base and J gave up 6 bases; unmatched junction bases: 12. The CDR3 here is CASSLDLGQVGTEQYF. The CDR3 region has the DNA TGTGCCAGCAGCTTAGATCTCGGACAGGTTGGGACCGAGCAGTACTTC.

This clonotype showed up many times. The V gene is TRBV7-8, the J gene TRBJ2-7; D unclear. The CDR3 totals 13 residues. Germline lookup yields CDR1 SGHVS and CDR2 FQNEAQ. V lost 0 bases and J 4 bases, leaving 7 bases between the germline ends. CDR3 loop: CASSLAATYEQYF. The CDR3 nucleotides read TGTGCCAGCAGCTTAGCGGCGACTTACGAGCAGTACTTC. Variable domain in full (rest from reference TRBV7-8 and TRBJ2-7): GAGVSQSPRYKVAKRGQDVALRCDPISGHVSLFWYQQALGQGPEFLTYFQNEAQLDKSGLPSDRFFAERPEGSVSTLKIQRTQQEDSAVYLCASSLAATYEQYFGPGTRLTVT.

J is TRBJ1-2 and V is TRBV18; tentatively, D is TRBD1 (6 bases). The CDR3 extends over 15 amino acids. The V gene lost 2 bases and the J gene lost 4 bases, with 14 bases spanning the gap. Per germline, CDR1 KGHSH and CDR2 LQKENI. In DNA, the CDR3 is TGTGCCAGCTCACCATCAACAGGGCTAGGCTATGGCTACACCTTC. It is translated as CASSPSTGLGYGYTF.

This chain uses TRBV28 with TRBJ2-7, with D possibly matching TRBD2 (5 bases). Germline V gene sequence: CDR1 MDHEN, CDR2 SYDVKM. The CDR3 is made up of 15 amino acids. V was shortened by 2 bases and J by 2 bases, with 13 bases between the two germline ends. The CDR3 DNA reads as TGTGCCAGCAGTTTAGGCAGGACTCACCCCTACGAGCAGTACTTC. Its protein product is CASSLGRTHPYEQYF.